The present TCR beta chain was sequenced within a study of blood T cell repertoires in COVID-19. The overall study: Nucleic acid was either cDNA or gDNA, and it came from T cells, B-cell-depleted T cells, or PBMCs.

The CDR3 totals 13 residues. Germline CDR1 and CDR2: KGHSH and LQKENI. The germline V and J ends were trimmed by 2 bases and 0 bases, with 5 bases remaining between them. Per the original data handling: It was from reference gene primer amplification that nucleated cell counts were estimated. Data came from immunoSEQ multiplex PCR; TCRdb stores just in-frame clones and leaves some out. That table furnishes V, J and clone size, whereas the DNA furnished D and trimming. The sample carries fewer than 70,000 clones, under 80% recorded once. The V gene is TRBV18, the J gene TRBJ2-7; D unresolved. What was sequenced was peripheral blood. This clonotype was obtained from a human donor in a cohort sampled during active COVID-19. The CDR3 loop reads CASSPSRSYEQYF. CDR3 in DNA: TGTGCCAGCTCACCATCTCGCTCCTACGAGCAGTACTTC.